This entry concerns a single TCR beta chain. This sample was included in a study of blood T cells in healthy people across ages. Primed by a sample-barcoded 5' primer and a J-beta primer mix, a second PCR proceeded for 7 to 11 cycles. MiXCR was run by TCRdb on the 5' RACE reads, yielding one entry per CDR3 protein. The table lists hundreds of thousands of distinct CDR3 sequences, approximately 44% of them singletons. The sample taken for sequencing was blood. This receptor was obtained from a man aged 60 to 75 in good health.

Written as DNA, the CDR3 is TGCGCCAGCAGCCAGGGACTGGGGGGCCTCACAGATACGCAGTATTTT. It translates to CASSQGLGGLTDTQYF. This chain uses TRBV4-3 with TRBJ2-3, with D perhaps matching TRBD1 or TRBD2 (6 bases each). Trimming pared 3 bases from V and 2 bases from J, leaving 15 bases between. This CDR3 region has 16 residues. Germline V gene sequence: CDR1 LGHNA, CDR2 YSLEER.